Presented here are 18 T cell receptor beta chains from one specimen sequenced in a study of shared clonotypes between healthy human individuals. Positive CCR7 selection of CD45RO-negative cells yielded the naive CD8 cells, and terminally differentiated effector memory CD45RA+ cells were excluded. Method: immunoSEQ multiplex PCR; TCRdb's copy keeps in-frame clones and lacks some. The table shows around 2,000,000 clones, with about 92% occurring only once. The specimen sequenced was naive CD8+ T cells from PBMCs. The receptors here all came from a man between 18 and 29 years old in good health. Some clones in this sample may be carry-over from other donors' samples.

The CDR3 region has the DNA TGTGCCAGCAGCTCAGGGGGCGCGAGGTCCTACGAGCAGTACTTC. Amino acid sequence: CASSSGGARSYEQYF. The rearrangement links TRBV5-6 to TRBJ2-7; 8 nucleotides align to TRBD1. The V gene's germline CDR1 is SGHDT and CDR2 YYEEEE. After removal of 3 bases from V and 1 base from J, the junction contained 6 bases not matched to a gene. The CDR3 contains 15 residues.

The chain employs TRBV7-6 and TRBJ2-1; 8 nucleotides agree with TRBD1. With V trimmed by 5 bases and J by 2 bases, 8 bases remained unmatched. This CDR3 is 16 amino acids long. Germline V gives CDR1 SGHVS, CDR2 FNYEAQ. The CDR3 region has the DNA TGTGCCAGCAGCCCTAACACAGGGGGTCCCTACAATGAGCAGTTCTTC. Its translation is CASSPNTGGPYNEQFF.

The V and J genes are TRBV19 and TRBJ1-1; D gene uncertain. Trimming cost V 3 bases and J 4 bases, with 9 bases left between them. The germline V gene has CDR1 LNHDA and CDR2 SQIVND (reference sequence). There are 13 residues in the CDR3. CDR3 coding DNA: TGTGCCAGTAGTATGGGTCGTATCACTGAAGCTTTCTTT. Encoded protein: CASSMGRITEAFF.

The chain couples TRBV7-6 to TRBJ2-5; 7 bases match TRBD1. The V gene's germline CDR1 is SGHVS and CDR2 FNYEAQ. The CDR3 totals 16 residues. V gave up 2 bases and J gave up 4 bases; unmatched junction bases: 10. CDR3 sequence (DNA): TGTGCCAGCAGCTTATGGCCAACAGGGGCGGGAGAGACCCAGTACTTC. It yields the protein CASSLWPTGAGETQYF.

The chain combines TRBV19 with TRBJ2-3; D may be TRBD2 (6 bases). The V and J ends lost 0 bases and 2 bases respectively, with 15 bases between them. Germline CDR1 and CDR2: LNHDA and SQIVND (reference sequence). The CDR3 has 17 amino acids. CDR3 in amino acids: CASSIDGQGGFTDTQYF. The CDR3 DNA reads TGTGCCAGTAGTATAGATGGGCAGGGAGGATTCACAGATACGCAGTATTTT.

The chain employs TRBV10-3 and TRBJ1-5; 12 bases fit TRBD1. The germline V gene encodes CDR1 ENHRY and CDR2 SYGVKD. The CDR3 totals 14 residues. V shed 11 bases and J 6 bases; nucleotides not matched to a gene: 8. CDR3 residues: CASSGQGAGQPQHF. As DNA, the CDR3 is TGTGCCTCATCGGGACAGGGGGCAGGTCAGCCCCAGCATTTT.

This sequence joins TRBV27 and TRBJ2-7; 7 bases line up with TRBD1. CDR3 length: 14 amino acids. Germline-derived CDR1 and CDR2 are MNHEY and SMNVEV (reference sequence). J gave up 6 bases and V 3 bases, and 8 bases lay outside the gene matches. Written as DNA, the CDR3 is TGTGCCAGCAGTTTTACAAGGGCAGGGGGCGAGCAGTACTTC. Translated, it gives CASSFTRAGGEQYF.

V is TRBV13 and J is TRBJ2-7; 9 bases match TRBD2. CDR1 and CDR2 (germline): PRHDT, FYEKMQ (reference sequence). The CDR3 totals 18 residues. The trim removed 5 bases at V and 0 bases at J, leaving 14 bases unmatched. CDR3 residues: CASSPGLQTSGSSYEQYF. The CDR3 DNA sequence: TGTGCCAGCAGCCCAGGACTGCAGACTAGCGGAAGCTCCTACGAGCAGTACTTC.

The chain couples TRBV2 to TRBJ2-1; D unclear. The CDR3 is 17 residues long. Trimming cost V 1 base and J 5 bases, with 18 bases left between them. Germline CDR1 SNHLY, CDR2 FYNNEI. Here the CDR3 reads CASSEVETFLGDNEQFF. CDR3 DNA sequence: TGTGCCAGCAGTGAAGTGGAGACGTTCCTGGGCGACAATGAGCAGTTCTTC.

Concerning this clone itself: The same CDR3 also results from other DNA sequences found in this sample. The chain employs TRBV19 and TRBJ1-5; D call uncertain. Germline assignment: CDR1 LNHDA and CDR2 SQIVND (reference sequence). The CDR3 length is 9 residues. V was trimmed by 8 bases and J by 6 bases, leaving 2 bases between them. The CDR3 nucleotides are TGTGCCAGTGGTCAGCCCCAGCATTTT. It encodes CASGQPQHF.

V usage is TRBV5-8 and J usage is TRBJ1-2, with D unresolved. The CDR3 runs 11 residues. Germline lookup yields CDR1 SGHTS and CDR2 YDEGEE. Trimming cost V 2 bases and J 7 bases, with 6 bases left between them. CDR3 bases: TGTGCCAGCAGCTTCCTTGGTGGCTACACCTTC. This encodes CASSFLGGYTF. The variable domain in full, with the rest retrieved from reference TRBV5-8 and TRBJ1-2, is EAGVTQSPTHLIKTRGQQATLRCSPISGHTSVYWYQQALGLGLQFLLWYDEGEERNRGNFPPRFSGRQFPNYSSELNVNALELEDSALYLCASSFLGGYTFGSGTRLTVV.

The chain employs TRBV4-1 and TRBJ2-1, with a weak D call TRBD1 (6 bases). Looked up from germline, CDR1 is MGHRA and CDR2 is YSYEKL. This CDR3 comprises 15 residues. Trimming pared 4 bases from V and 4 bases from J, leaving 14 bases between. CDR3 protein: CASSPIIGGYNEQFF. The CDR3 bases are TGCGCCAGCAGCCCTATAATAGGGGGATACAATGAGCAGTTCTTC.

This rearrangement joins TRBV11-2 to TRBJ2-7; no reliable D call. The CDR3 extends over 12 amino acids. Germline CDR1 reads SGHAT; CDR2 reads FQNNGV. Trimming cost V 5 bases and J 4 bases, with 9 bases left between them. This CDR3 reads CASSPNSYEQYF. CDR3 bases: TGTGCCAGCAGCCCAAACAGTTACGAGCAGTACTTC.

The chain employs TRBV28 and TRBJ1-1; tentative D call: TRBD1 (6 bases). Trimming removed 6 bases at V and 4 bases at J, with 18 bases between. CDR1 is MDHEN and CDR2 is SYDVKM in the germline V gene. The length of the CDR3 is 15 residues. In DNA form, the CDR3 reads TGTGCCAGCAGCCAAACGGGGTGGGGGCGCACTGAAGCTTTCTTT. It specifies CASSQTGWGRTEAFF.

This sequence joins TRBV10-2 and TRBJ2-7, with 11 bases fitting TRBD1. The germline gives CDR1 WSHSY, CDR2 SAAADI. J was trimmed by 3 bases and V by 4 bases; bases with no gene match: 5. The CDR3 length is 15 residues. The DNA for the CDR3 is TGCGCCAGCAGTGCTGGACAGGGGGCTTTCTACGAGCAGTACTTC. It specifies CASSAGQGAFYEQYF.

In the case of this clone: Its ends do not fully match the called genes, so a read error is possible. J is TRBJ1-1 and V is TRBV7-2; no definite D call. CDR3 size: 10 residues. Germline V lookup: CDR1 SGHTA, CDR2 FQGNSA. The chain's CDR3 is CASSLAGIAF. The CDR3 DNA reads TGTGCCAGCAGCTTAGCCGGCATAGCCTTT.

The CDR3 coding sequence is TGTGCCAGCAGCCTACAGATGGGCGGGGAGCTGTTTTTT. Amino acids: CASSLQMGGELFF. This rearrangement joins TRBV9 to TRBJ2-2; no clear D gene. V lost 4 bases and J lost 7, with 11 bases in between. CDR3 length equals 13 residues. CDR1 and CDR2 from the germline V gene are SGDLS and YYNGEE.

The V and J genes are TRBV28 and TRBJ2-2, with 7 bases matching TRBD1. The CDR3 length is 16 residues. The V and J ends lost 5 bases and 2 bases, in that order; junction bases with no gene match: 8. CDR1 and CDR2 (germline): MDHEN, SYDVKM. CDR3 DNA: TGTGCCAGCAGTCCCCCGGACAGGACCAACACCGGGGAGCTGTTTTTT. Its translation is CASSPPDRTNTGELFF.